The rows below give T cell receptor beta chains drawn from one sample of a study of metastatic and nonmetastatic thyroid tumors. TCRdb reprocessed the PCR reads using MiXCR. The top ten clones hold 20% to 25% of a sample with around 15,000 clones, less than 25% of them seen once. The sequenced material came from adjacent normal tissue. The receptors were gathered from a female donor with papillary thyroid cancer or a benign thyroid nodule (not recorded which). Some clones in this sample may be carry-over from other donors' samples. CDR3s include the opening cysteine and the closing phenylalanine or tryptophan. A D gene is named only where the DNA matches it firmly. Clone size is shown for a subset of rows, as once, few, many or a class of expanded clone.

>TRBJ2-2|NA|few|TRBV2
TGTGCCAGCAGCCTCGGACAGCTTATGAGCGAGGAGCTGTTTTTT
CASSLGQLMSEELFF
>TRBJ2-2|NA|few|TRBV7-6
TGTGCCAGCAGCTGGGGAACCGGGGAGCTGTTTTTT
CASSWGTGELFF
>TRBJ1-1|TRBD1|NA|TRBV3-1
TGTGCCAGCAGCCAAGGACAGGGAGCTTTCTTT
CASSQGQGAFF
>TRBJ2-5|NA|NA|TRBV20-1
TGCAGTGGAGGTTCAGACCAAGAGACCCAGTACTTC
CSGGSDQETQYF
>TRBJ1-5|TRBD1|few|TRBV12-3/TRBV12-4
TGTGCCAGCAGTTTGGGACAGGTTCATCAGCCCCAGCATTTT
CASSLGQVHQPQHF
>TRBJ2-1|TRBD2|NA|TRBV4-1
TGCGCCAGCAGGGGGGGACTAGCGGGAAGCAATGAGCAGTTCTTC
CASRGGLAGSNEQFF
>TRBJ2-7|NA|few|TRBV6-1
TGTGCCAGCAGTCGGGACATGGGTAACCACGAGCAGTACTTC
CASSRDMGNHEQYF
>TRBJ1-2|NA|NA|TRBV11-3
TGTGCCAGCAGCCGTCGGATGGCGCAGGGCTACACCTTC
CASSRRMAQGYTF
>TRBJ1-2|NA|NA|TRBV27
TGTGCCAGCAGTTTAAGGTCAGGAGACGTCTATGGCTACACCTTC
CASSLRSGDVYGYTF
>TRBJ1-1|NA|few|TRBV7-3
TGTGCCAGCAGTCAGGGTATGAACACTGAAGCTTTCTTT
CASSQGMNTEAFF
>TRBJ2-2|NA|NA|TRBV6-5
TGTGCCAGCATTTCCCGGGGCGGAGCTAACACCGGGCAGCTGTTTTTT
CASISRGGANTGQLFF
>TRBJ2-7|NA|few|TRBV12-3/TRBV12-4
TGTGCCTCCGCTGGGGGGGCGACTAACTCCTACGAGCAGTACTTC
CASAGGATNSYEQYF
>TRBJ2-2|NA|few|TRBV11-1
TGTGCCAGCAGCTTATTTTGGAACAATCCCAACACCGGGGAGCTGTTTTTT
CASSLFWNNPNTGELFF
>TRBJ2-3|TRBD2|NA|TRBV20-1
TGCAGTGCCGGGAGGGATACGCAGTATTTT
CSAGRDTQYF
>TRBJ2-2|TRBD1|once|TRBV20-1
TGCAGTGCTACCGGACAGGGGGCTGACACCGGGGAGCTGTTTTTT
CSATGQGADTGELFF
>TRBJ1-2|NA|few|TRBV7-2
TGTGCCAGCAGCTTTGTAGGAGGACGTGGCTACACCTTC
CASSFVGGRGYTF
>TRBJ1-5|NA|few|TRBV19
TGTGCCAGTAGTATGACCTTCAATCAGCCCCAGCATTTT
CASSMTFNQPQHF
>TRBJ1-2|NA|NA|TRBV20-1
TGCAGTGCTAGAGCCACAGGGTCCCTCAACTATGGCTACACCTTC
CSARATGSLNYGYTF
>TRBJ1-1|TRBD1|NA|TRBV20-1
TGCAGTGCTATATCCGGGACAGGGGTATCATTACTGAACACTGAAGCTTTCTTT
CSAISGTGVSLLNTEAFF
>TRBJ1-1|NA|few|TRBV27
TGTGCCAGCAGTTTATTGGCCCCCGGGTACACTGAAGCTTTCTTT
CASSLLAPGYTEAFF
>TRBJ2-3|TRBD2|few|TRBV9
TGTGCCAGCAGCGTGGGAGCCATGACTAGCGGGACCACAGATACGCAGTATTTT
CASSVGAMTSGTTDTQYF
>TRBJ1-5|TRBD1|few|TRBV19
TGTGCCAGTAGTACGGGACAGCCGAATCAGCCCCAGCATTTT
CASSTGQPNQPQHF
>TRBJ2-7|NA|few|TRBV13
TGTGCCAGCAGCTCGACAGGTACCTACGAGCAGTACTTC
CASSSTGTYEQYF
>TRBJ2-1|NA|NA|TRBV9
NA
CASSVGIGASRGGIF
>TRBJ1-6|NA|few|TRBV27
TGTGCCAGCAGTTTATCGTTGGGGGAGAATTCACCCCTCCACTTT
CASSLSLGENSPLHF
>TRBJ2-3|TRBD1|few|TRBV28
TGTGCCAGCAGTGGTGGGGGAGAAAACAGGGGTGGCCCAGATACGCAGTATTTT
CASSGGGENRGGPDTQYF
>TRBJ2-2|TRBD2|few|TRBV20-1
TGCAGTGCTAGACCTAGCGGGTTCACCGGGGAGCTGTTTTTC
CSARPSGFTGELFF
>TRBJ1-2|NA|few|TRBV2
TGTGCCAGCAGTGAAGGGTGGAGGGGTGACTATGGCTACACCTTC
CASSEGWRGDYGYTF
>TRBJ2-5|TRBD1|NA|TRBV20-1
TGCAGTGCTAGAACCGGGACAGGGATCGAAGAGACCCAGTACTTC
CSARTGTGIEETQYF
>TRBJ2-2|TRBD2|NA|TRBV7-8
TGTGCCAGCAGCTCGCTGGGAGCGGGAGACGTCGGGGAGCTGTTTTTT
CASSSLGAGDVGELFF
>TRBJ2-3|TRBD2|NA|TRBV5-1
TGCGCCAGCAGCTTGCGGGGGGTACTAAGAGAGGATACGCAGTATTTC
CASSLRGVLREDTQYF
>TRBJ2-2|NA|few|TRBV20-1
TGCAGTGCTAGGGGCGGGATGAACACCGGGGAGCTGTTTTTT
CSARGGMNTGELFF
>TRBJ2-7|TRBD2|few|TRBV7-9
TGTGCCAGCAGCTTAGTGGGGACTACTAACTACGAGCAGTACTTC
CASSLVGTTNYEQYF
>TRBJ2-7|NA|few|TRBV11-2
TGTGCCAGCAGCTTAGGAGGACGAGGAAGGTACGAGCAGTACTTC
CASSLGGRGRYEQYF
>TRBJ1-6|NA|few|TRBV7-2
TGTGCCAGCAGCTTAGTCGCAAATTCTAATTCACCCCTCCACTTT
CASSLVANSNSPLHF
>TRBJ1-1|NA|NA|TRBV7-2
TGTGCCAGCAGCTCGTACCTTGGGGGGGGCACTGAAGCTTTCTTT
CASSSYLGGGTEAFF
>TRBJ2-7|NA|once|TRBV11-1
TGTGCCAGCACCCACCCCATCGGCTACGAGCAGTACTTC
CASTHPIGYEQYF
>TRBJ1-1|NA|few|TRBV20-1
TGCAGTGCAACAGGTTCGGGGACGGACGCGGGGACTGAAGCTTTCTTT
CSATGSGTDAGTEAFF
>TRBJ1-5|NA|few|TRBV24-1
TGTGCCACCAGTATCGGGAATCAGCCCCAGCATTTT
CATSIGNQPQHF
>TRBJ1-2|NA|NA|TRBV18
TGTGCCAGCTCAACCTCAGCGGACGGTGGCTACACCTTC
CASSTSADGGYTF
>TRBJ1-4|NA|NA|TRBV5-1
TGCGCCAGCAGCTCAGAGGGGATTGCAACTAATGAAAAACTGTTTTTT
CASSSEGIATNEKLFF
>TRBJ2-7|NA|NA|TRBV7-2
TGTGCCAGCAGCCCCGTCAGGGGACGGCAGTACTTC
CASSPVRGRQYF
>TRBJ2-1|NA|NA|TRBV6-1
TGTGCCAGCAGAACGGGGTCGGCCTACAATGAGCAGTTCTTC
CASRTGSAYNEQFF
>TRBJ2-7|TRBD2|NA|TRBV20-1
TGCAGTGCTAGGGAATTGGTGCGGGAGGCCCCCTACGAGCAGTACTTC
CSARELVREAPYEQYF
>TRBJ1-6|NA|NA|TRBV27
TGTGCCAGCAGTTTATACGGGGCGAAACAGAATTCACCCCTCCACTTT
CASSLYGAKQNSPLHF
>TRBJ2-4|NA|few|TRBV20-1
TGCAGTGCGCGCCCTTTGGGGGGGCAATTGGTCATTCAGTACTTC
CSARPLGGQLVIQYF
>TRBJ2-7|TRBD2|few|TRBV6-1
TGTGCCAGCATCGGCGGGGGGCGTTACGAGCAGTACTTC
CASIGGGRYEQYF
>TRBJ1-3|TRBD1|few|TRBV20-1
TGCAGTGCTGGACAGGGGACTGGAAACACCATATATTTT
CSAGQGTGNTIYF